This entry is about one T cell receptor beta chain. As yet, its antigen is unknown. This entry comes from a study of blood T cells in healthy people across ages. Findings and caveats of the study: Age brought a roughly linear fall in TCR beta diversity measured per million T cells. Naive T cell percentage by flow cytometry tracked strongly with beta diversity.

The CDR3 runs to 12 residues. Looked up from germline, CDR1 is DFQATT and CDR2 is SNEGSKA (reference sequence). V was pared by 4 bases and J by 1 base, with 5 bases between. PBMCs were isolated at a quantity of at least 7 million per sample. Then a second PCR, running about 7 to 11 cycles, was carried out with a sample-barcoded 5' primer and a J-beta primer mix. Every sample returned 2.5 million or more CDR3-containing paired-end reads. From the 5' RACE reads, TCRdb called clonotypes with MiXCR, one entry per CDR3 protein. The sample consists of 1.5 million to 2 million distinct CDR3 sequences, 28% of them appearing once.

This clonotype was obtained from a woman aged 25-40 years in good health. The chain links TRBV20-1 to TRBJ2-4; D is unresolved. Source material: blood. The CDR3 DNA reads as TGCAGTGCTAACGTTGCCAAAAACATTCAGTACTTC. It is translated as CSANVAKNIQYF.